This entry describes one T cell receptor beta chain. This clonotype appeared a few times. No antigen is known for it. No qualities accompany the bases; no much larger clone lies one base away. The CDR3 measures 14 amino acids from cysteine to phenylalanine. Only the CDR3 DNA is retained, 42 bases long and in frame from the first base. The junction shows trimming of 1 base on V and 1 base on J, plus 6 bases between the germline ends. Per the germline V gene (reference sequence), LGHDT is the CDR1 and YNNKEL is the CDR2. This sample was sequenced with an Illumina HiSeq 2500. TCR beta libraries were prepared by quantitative 5'-RACE with molecular barcodes. In the source study's methods: A new computational method based on a probabilistic model of VDJ rearrangement was used to identify disease-linked TCR variants. The public reads were quality trimmed at Q25 with fastp and then assembled into clones with MiXCR by TCRdb, keeping productive beta chains. Every distinct CDR3 protein forms one entry, paired with its most common genes and DNA. These V and J calls rely on TCRdb rather than the paper's analysis. The sample yields roughly 400,000 distinct CDR3 sequences; approximately 20% were counted once. About 16% of the sample is taken by the ten largest.

The entry originates in a study of CD8 T cells in ankylosing spondylitis (dated by TCRdb to about 2017). Broadly, across the study: The study set out to find disease-linked TCR variants by profiling T cell receptor beta repertoires in ankylosing spondylitis patients and healthy donors. The full study cohort comprised 25 or so ankylosing spondylitis patients and roughly 110 healthy donors. Peripheral blood samples were taken, and synovial fluid was additionally collected from ankylosing spondylitis patients. The paper's findings and limits, for the study overall: Some of the motif variants had been reported before in the synovial fluid and blood of reactive arthritis patients, a finding that suggests common disease-initiation mechanisms. The disease-linked clones were reported as significantly enriched in matched synovial fluid samples from ankylosing spondylitis patients. A TCR beta motif made up of several highly homologous amino acid variants appeared to be characteristic of blood from ankylosing spondylitis patients. The disease-linked clones showed a CD8+ phenotype and occurred at relatively low frequencies in peripheral blood.

The rearranged segments are TRBV3-1 and TRBJ2-3; the D gene lacks a confident call. Sequencing was done on a sample of blood, either unsorted or a sorted T cell fraction (not recorded which). This sequence was found in a male donor with ankylosing spondylitis. The DNA reads as follows: TGTGCCAGCAGCCAAGGAAGGGGCACAGATACGCAGTATTTT. Protein translation: CASSQGRGTDTQYF.